This T cell receptor (beta chain) was identified in a study of OX40 agonist ivuxolimab in advanced cancers. Study information: Participants, approximately 83% male, averaged roughly 60 years of age, ranging from about 20 to 79.

This clone was detected only once. Germline CDR1 is SGHDT and CDR2 is YYEEEE. Trimming removed 4 bases from V and 8 bases from J; junction bases left unmatched: 11. The CDR3 is 15 residues long. Data came from immunoSEQ multiplex PCR; TCRdb stores just in-frame clones and leaves some out. Here the sample spans tens of thousands of clones, approximately 90% being singletons. V usage is TRBV5-6 and J usage is TRBJ2-3, with 9 bases matching TRBD1. Here the sequenced sample was CD4+ or CD8+ T cells sorted from blood, taken in a trial of the OX40 agonist ivuxolimab. This receptor was identified in an adult with an advanced solid tumor such as melanoma, head and neck, liver or kidney cancer. CDR3 residues: CASSASGTGRGTQYF. CDR3 bases: TGTGCCAGCAGCGCCTCGGGGACAGGGAGGGGTACGCAGTATTTT.